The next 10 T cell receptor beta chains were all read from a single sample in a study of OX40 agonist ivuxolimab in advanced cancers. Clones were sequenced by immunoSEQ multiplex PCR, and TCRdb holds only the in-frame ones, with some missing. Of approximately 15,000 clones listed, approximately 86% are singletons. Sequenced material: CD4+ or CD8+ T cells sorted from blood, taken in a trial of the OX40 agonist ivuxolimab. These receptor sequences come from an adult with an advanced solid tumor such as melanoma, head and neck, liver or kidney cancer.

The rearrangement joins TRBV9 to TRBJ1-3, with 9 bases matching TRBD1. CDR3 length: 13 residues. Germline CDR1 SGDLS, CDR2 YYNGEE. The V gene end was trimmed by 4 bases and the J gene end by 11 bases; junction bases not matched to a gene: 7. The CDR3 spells CASSSGTGSAIYF. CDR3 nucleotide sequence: TGTGCCAGCAGCTCTGGGACAGGGAGCGCCATATATTTT.

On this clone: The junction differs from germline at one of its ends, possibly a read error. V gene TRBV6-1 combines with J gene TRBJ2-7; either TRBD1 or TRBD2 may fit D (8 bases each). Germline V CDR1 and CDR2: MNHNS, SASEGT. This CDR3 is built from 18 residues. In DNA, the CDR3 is TGTGCCAGCAGGGAAGACAGGGGCATAGCGGGACAACTCTACGAGCAGTACTTC. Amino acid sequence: CASREDRGIAGQLYEQYF.

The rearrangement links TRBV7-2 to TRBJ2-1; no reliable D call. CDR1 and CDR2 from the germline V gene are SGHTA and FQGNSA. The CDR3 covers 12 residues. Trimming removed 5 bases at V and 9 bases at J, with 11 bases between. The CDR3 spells CASSRNSPEQFF. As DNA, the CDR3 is TGTGCCAGCAGCCGCAACTCCCCTGAGCAGTTCTTC.

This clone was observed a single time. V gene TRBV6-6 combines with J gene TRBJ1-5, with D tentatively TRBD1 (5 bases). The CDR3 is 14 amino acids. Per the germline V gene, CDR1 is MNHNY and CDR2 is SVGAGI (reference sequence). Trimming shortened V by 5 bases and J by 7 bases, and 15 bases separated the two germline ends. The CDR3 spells CASSPKGLGQPQHF. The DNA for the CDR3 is TGTGCCAGCAGTCCGAAGGGACTCGGGCAGCCCCAGCATTTT.

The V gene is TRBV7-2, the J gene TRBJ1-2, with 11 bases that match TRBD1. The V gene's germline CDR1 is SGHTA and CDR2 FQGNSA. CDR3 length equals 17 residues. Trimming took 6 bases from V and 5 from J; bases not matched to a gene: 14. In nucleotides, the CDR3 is TGTGCCAGCAGACCGGGACAGGGGGAAGGACCCTTATATGGCTACACCTTC. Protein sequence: CASRPGQGEGPLYGYTF.

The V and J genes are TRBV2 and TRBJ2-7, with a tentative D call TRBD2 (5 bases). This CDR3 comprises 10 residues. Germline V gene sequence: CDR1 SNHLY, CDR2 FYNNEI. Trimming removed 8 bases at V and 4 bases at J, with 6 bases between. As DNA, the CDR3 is TGTGCCAGCGGGGAGTACGAGCAGTACTTC. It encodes CASGEYEQYF.

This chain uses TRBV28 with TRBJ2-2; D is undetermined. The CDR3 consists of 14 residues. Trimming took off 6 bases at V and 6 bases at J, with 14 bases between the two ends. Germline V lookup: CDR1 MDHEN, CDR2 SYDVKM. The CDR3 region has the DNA TGTGCCAGCAGGAGACATGGTGGTTCCGGGGAGCTGTTTTTT. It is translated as CASRRHGGSGELFF.

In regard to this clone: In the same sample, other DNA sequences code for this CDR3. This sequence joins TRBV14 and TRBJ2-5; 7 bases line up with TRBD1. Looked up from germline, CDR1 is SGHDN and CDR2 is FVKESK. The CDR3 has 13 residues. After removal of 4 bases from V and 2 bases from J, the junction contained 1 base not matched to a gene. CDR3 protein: CASSRGQQETQYF. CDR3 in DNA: TGTGCCAGCAGCCGGGGACAGCAAGAGACCCAGTACTTC.

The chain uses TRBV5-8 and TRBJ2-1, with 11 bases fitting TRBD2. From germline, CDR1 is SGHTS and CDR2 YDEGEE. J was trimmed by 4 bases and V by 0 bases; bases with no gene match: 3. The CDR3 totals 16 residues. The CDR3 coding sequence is TGTGCCAGCAGCTTGGCCGGGACTAGCGGTTACAATGAGCAGTTCTTC. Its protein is CASSLAGTSGYNEQFF.

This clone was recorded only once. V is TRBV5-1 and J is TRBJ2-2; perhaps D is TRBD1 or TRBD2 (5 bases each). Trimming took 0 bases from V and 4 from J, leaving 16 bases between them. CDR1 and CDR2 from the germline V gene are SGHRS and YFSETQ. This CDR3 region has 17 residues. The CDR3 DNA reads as TGCGCCAGCAGCTTGGAAAGGGCAGGGAGAACCACCGGGGAGCTGTTTTTT. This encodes CASSLERAGRTTGELFF.